A selection of T cell receptor beta chains follows, all from one sample in a study of blood T cell repertoires in COVID-19. Using immunoSEQ multiplex PCR, the repertoire was profiled, and TCRdb retains in-frame clones only, with some absent. The sample lists 80,000 to 95,000 clones, around 93% occurring once. Sequenced material: peripheral blood. These TCRs come from a human donor with active COVID-19. The donor label of this sample is uncertain. Both conserved end residues are part of each CDR3. A D gene is named only where the DNA matches it firmly. Clone size is given for some rows only: seen once, a few or many times, or a class if the clone is expanded.

clone_size	v_call	j_call	d_call	cdr3_nt	cdr3_aa
once	TRBV5-1	TRBJ2-7	TRBD1	TGCGCCAGCAGCTTCGGTGGGACAGGGGGCTTCGAGCAGTACTTC	CASSFGGTGGFEQYF
NA	TRBV6-5	TRBJ2-7	NA	TGTGCCAGCAGTCAGTCGGTTCGGGGGACCTACGAGCAGTACTTC	CASSQSVRGTYEQYF
NA	TRBV4-1	TRBJ2-3	TRBD2	TGCGCCAGCAGCCAAGATGGGGCTAGCGGGCTCACAGATACGCAGTATTTT	CASSQDGASGLTDTQYF
NA	TRBV11-2	TRBJ1-1	NA	TGTGCCAGCAGCATTCGGAAGGAGGGCACTGAAGCTTTCTTT	CASSIRKEGTEAFF
NA	TRBV2	TRBJ1-1	NA	TGTGCCAGCAGTGTGAGGGCCAAACGCACTGAAGCTTTCTTT	CASSVRAKRTEAFF
NA	TRBV11-2	TRBJ2-1	TRBD1	TGTGCCAGCAGCTTTCCCCGGGACAGGGACCCTTTACGTTACAATGAGCAGTTCTTC	CASSFPRDRDPLRYNEQFF
NA	TRBV7-3	TRBJ2-1	TRBD2	TGTGCCAGCAGCCCTAGCGGGGGGGCCTATGAGCAGTTCTTC	CASSPSGGAYEQFF
NA	TRBV4-2	TRBJ2-3	TRBD2	TGTGCCAGCAGCCAAGATCCGGCTAGCGGGGGCCCTAGCACAGATACGCAGTATTTT	CASSQDPASGGPSTDTQYF
NA	TRBV7-9	TRBJ2-2	TRBD1	TGTGCCAGCAGCCCCGACAGGGGCGAGCTGTTTTTT	CASSPDRGELFF
NA	TRBV10-3	TRBJ2-2	NA	TGTGCCACCAGGGGAGTGTCGAACACCGGGGAGCTGTTTTTT	CATRGVSNTGELFF
NA	TRBV4-1	TRBJ2-1	NA	TGCGCCAGCAGCCAAGAAGGTCGGGGGTCCTACTACAATGAGCAGTTCTTC	CASSQEGRGSYYNEQFF
NA	TRBV3-1/TRBV3-2	TRBJ2-5	NA	TGTGCCAGCAGCCAAGAAGTGGCAGGGCGCGAGACCCAGTACTTC	CASSQEVAGRETQYF
NA	TRBV5-6	TRBJ2-7	NA	TGTGCCAGCAGCTTGGTATCAGAATACGAGCAGTACTTC	CASSLVSEYEQYF
NA	TRBV6-5	TRBJ1-2	TRBD1	TGTGCCAGCGCAAATGACAGGGGGGACTATGGCTACACCTTC	CASANDRGDYGYTF
NA	TRBV27	TRBJ1-1	NA	TGTGCCAGCAGTTTATCGCCAGGGATGAACACTGAAGCTTTCTTT	CASSLSPGMNTEAFF
NA	TRBV9	TRBJ1-2	NA	TGTGCCAGCAGCGTCGACAGCTATGGCTACACCTTC	CASSVDSYGYTF